This T cell receptor (beta chain) emerged from a study of blood T cell repertoires in COVID-19. About the research overall: Acute and convalescent COVID-19 specimens originated in the United States, Italy and Spain. Nucleic acid was either cDNA or gDNA, and it came from T cells, B-cell-depleted T cells, or PBMCs.

In the authors' methods: Estimation of nucleated cell counts relied on the amplification of reference gene primers. Libraries were prepared by immunoSEQ multiplex PCR; TCRdb keeps only in-frame clonotypes and omits some of them. Clone size and the V and J calls come from that table; the DNA yielded D and trimming. Of over 150,000 clones detected, approximately 90% appear once; the ten largest clones hold over 3.5%. The germline gives CDR1 SGHTS, CDR2 YDEGEE. V gave up 5 bases and J gave up 2 bases; unmatched junction bases: 7. This CDR3 is 15 amino acids long. The sequenced sample was peripheral blood. The chain carries TRBV5-8 and TRBJ1-2; 9 nucleotides match TRBD1. The origin of this receptor is an older woman who had recovered from COVID-19. The CDR3 bases are TGTGCCAGCAGAAGGGACAGGGACCCCAACTATGGCTACACCTTC. Its protein product is CASRRDRDPNYGYTF.